Listed below are T cell receptor beta chains from one sample, sequenced in a study of T cells in Graves' hyperthyroidism and ophthalmopathy. Each CDR3 protein gets one entry after TCRdb re-called the multiplex PCR reads with MiXCR. The table has roughly 520,000 distinct CDR3 sequences, around a quarter seen once; the top ten hold approximately 10%. The sample was blood. The receptors originated from a woman aged 30 to 39 with Graves' ophthalmopathy. CDR3s include the opening cysteine and the closing phenylalanine or tryptophan. The D gene is left open where the match is weak. Size tells how often a clone was seen (once, few, many) or the class of an expanded clone, and some rows leave it out.

D gene,V gene,clone size,J gene,CDR3 protein,CDR3 DNA
-,TRBV15,many,TRBJ1-5,CATSRDVQGGGNQPQHF,TGTGCCACCAGCAGAGACGTACAAGGGGGGGGCAATCAGCCCCAGCATTTT
-,TRBV27,many,TRBJ1-3,CASSALRARGSTIYF,TGTGCCAGCAGTGCCCTCCGAGCCAGAGGTAGCACCATATATTTT
-,TRBV7-2,-,TRBJ2-2,CASSLFRELFF,TGTGCCAGCAGCTTATTTCGGGAGCTGTTTTTT
-,TRBV6-1,-,TRBJ2-4,CASSPLLRGGAKNIKYF,TGTGCCAGCAGTCCCCTTTTAAGGGGGGGAGCCAAAAACATTAAGTACTTC
-,TRBV10-3,many,TRBJ1-1,CAISGITGMNTEAFF,TGTGCCATCAGTGGGATTACAGGGATGAACACTGAAGCTTTCTTT
-,TRBV12-3/TRBV12-4,-,TRBJ1-5,CASSFGSGLNQPQHF,TGTGCCAGCAGTTTCGGGTCAGGGCTAAATCAGCCCCAGCATTTT
-,TRBV28,few,TRBJ2-6,CASSLLGNGANVLTF,TGTGCCAGCAGTTTATTAGGGAATGGGGCCAACGTCCTGACTTTC
-,TRBV7-9,many,TRBJ2-2,CASSLVPANTGELFF,TGTGCCAGCAGCTTAGTCCCCGCGAACACCGGGGAGCTGTTTTTT
TRBD1,TRBV6-1,-,TRBJ2-2,CASRQGDITGELFF,TGTGCCAGCAGACAGGGGGATATCACCGGGGAGCTGTTTTTT
-,TRBV30,many,TRBJ1-2,CAWRWFGGGNYGYTF,TGTGCCTGGAGGTGGTTCGGAGGAGGGAACTATGGCTACACCTTC
-,TRBV5-1,-,TRBJ1-1,CASSLQVGRMNTEAFF,TGCGCCAGCAGCTTGCAAGTTGGACGGATGAACACTGAAGCTTTCTTT
-,TRBV11-2,many,TRBJ1-3,CASSLYRPGNTIYF,TGTGCCAGCAGCTTATACCGACCGGGAAACACCATATATTTT
TRBD1,TRBV7-2,many,TRBJ2-7,CASSLGDRPYEQYF,TGTGCCAGCAGCTTAGGGGACAGGCCCTACGAGCAGTACTTC
-,TRBV20-1,many,TRBJ1-2,CSARDRTNYGYTF,TGCAGTGCTAGGGACCGAACTAACTATGGCTACACCTTC
TRBD1,TRBV10-3,many,TRBJ1-2,CAIRDTGGADYGYTF,TGTGCCATCAGGGACACAGGGGGAGCGGACTATGGCTACACCTTC
TRBD1,TRBV4-1,-,TRBJ1-5,CASSRGTGSNQPQHF,TGCGCCAGCAGCCGAGGGACAGGGAGCAATCAGCCCCAGCATTTT
TRBD1,TRBV19,many,TRBJ1-1,CASSIWTGLNTEAFF,TGTGCCAGTAGTATCTGGACAGGATTGAACACTGAAGCTTTCTTT
TRBD1,TRBV15,-,TRBJ2-5,CATSREGDSQETQYF,TGTGCCACCAGCAGAGAAGGGGACAGTCAAGAGACCCAGTACTTC
TRBD2,TRBV28,-,TRBJ2-7,CASSFPREGRYEQYF,TGTGCCAGCAGTTTCCCACGGGAGGGCCGCTACGAGCAGTACTTC
-,TRBV12-3/TRBV12-4,few,TRBJ1-2,CATRGVVGGYTF,TGTGCCACCCGGGGGGTTGTAGGGGGCTACACCTTC
-,TRBV15,-,TRBJ1-5,CATSRDRGRHQPQHF,TGTGCCACCAGCAGAGATCGGGGCAGACATCAGCCCCAGCATTTT
-,TRBV5-1,many,TRBJ2-5,CASRGQTQYF,TGCGCCAGCAGAGGGCAGACCCAGTACTTC
-,TRBV15,-,TRBJ2-7,CATSRDSLVDYEQYF,TGTGCCACCAGCAGAGACTCACTAGTTGACTACGAGCAGTACTTC
-,TRBV20-1,many,TRBJ2-7,CSAPDQGYEQYF,TGCAGTGCGCCGGATCAGGGCTACGAGCAGTACTTC
TRBD1,TRBV28,many,TRBJ1-2,CASSGPGDSLYGYTF,TGTGCCAGCAGCGGCCCCGGGGACAGCCTCTATGGCTACACCTTC
TRBD2,TRBV12-3/TRBV12-4,-,TRBJ2-3,CASSLVAGGTDTQYF,TGTGCCAGCAGTTTAGTGGCGGGGGGCACAGATACGCAGTATTTT
-,TRBV19,many,TRBJ1-1,CASSIGWENTEAFF,TGTGCCAGTAGTATAGGTTGGGAGAACACTGAAGCTTTCTTT
TRBD1,TRBV6-2/TRBV6-3,many,TRBJ1-1,CASSYSDRPTEAFF,TGTGCCAGCAGTTACTCGGACAGGCCCACTGAAGCTTTCTTT
-,TRBV6-1,few,TRBJ1-1,CASSEALRGTDAFF,TGTGCCAGCAGTGAAGCCTTAAGGGGCACTGATGCTTTCTTT
-,TRBV7-9,many,TRBJ1-2,CASSFTAPHTF,TGTGCCAGCAGCTTTACGGCGCCCCACACCTTC
-,TRBV6-1,few,TRBJ1-5,CASSRETGPNQPQHF,TGTGCCAGCAGTCGGGAAACAGGGCCCAATCAGCCCCAGCATTTT
-,TRBV5-1,few,TRBJ2-5,CASRGGARQETQYF,TGCGCCAGCAGGGGCGGGGCCCGCCAAGAGACCCAGTACTTC
-,TRBV7-9,-,TRBJ1-2,CASSSTDFYGYTF,TGTGCCAGCAGCTCGACAGATTTCTATGGCTACACCTTC
-,TRBV6-5,many,TRBJ2-2,CASSYRADNVNTGELFF,TGTGCCAGCAGTTACAGGGCAGACAACGTAAACACCGGGGAGCTGTTTTTT
-,TRBV5-1,many,TRBJ1-1,CASRRMNTEAFF,TGCGCCAGCAGACGGATGAACACTGAAGCTTTCTTT
-,TRBV12-3/TRBV12-4,-,TRBJ1-3,CASSFTPNSGNTIYF,TGTGCCAGCAGTTTCACCCCTAACTCTGGAAACACCATATATTTT
-,TRBV28,few,TRBJ1-5,CASSRGKGGGNQPQHF,TGTGCCAGCAGCCGAGGCAAGGGAGGAGGCAATCAGCCCCAGCATTTT
-,TRBV28,many,TRBJ1-3,CASSLRYWAHTIYF,TGTGCCAGCAGTTTACGATACTGGGCCCACACCATATATTTT
-,TRBV19,-,TRBJ2-2,CATARYTGELFF,TGTGCCACCGCCCGGTACACCGGGGAGCTGTTTTTT